Each of the 32 T cell receptor beta chains below was sequenced from the same sample in a study of graft-versus-host responses after intestinal transplantation. Here immunoSEQ multiplex PCR was the method, and the copy in TCRdb shows in-frame clones only, minus some. The table shows approximately 18,000 clones, with 95% occurring only once. The source was PBMCs, collected 23 days after intestinal transplant. These TCRs come from a human patient who received an intestinal transplant, so some T cells may come from the graft donor.

The chain has TRBV10-2 and TRBJ2-7, with D unclear. V gave up 6 bases and J gave up 3 bases, with 9 bases separating them. The CDR3 is made up of 12 amino acids. Germline V lookup: CDR1 WSHSY, CDR2 SAAADI. The DNA for the CDR3 is TGCGCCAGCAGGGGGTCCGTCTACGAGCAGTACTTC. Amino acids: CASRGSVYEQYF.

J is TRBJ1-4 and V is TRBV29-1; D remains ambiguous. Trimming took off 1 base at V and 3 bases at J, with 27 bases between the two ends. CDR3 size: 20 residues. CDR1 SQVTM and CDR2 ANQGSEA come from the germline V gene. Here the CDR3 DNA reads TGCAGCGTTGAAGCGCCCTTGGATAGGGAAGGAGGTTTGGCTAATGAAAAACTGTTTTTT. It yields the protein CSVEAPLDREGGLANEKLFF.

V gene TRBV29-1 combines with J gene TRBJ2-1; 14 bases fit TRBD2. Germline lookup yields CDR1 SQVTM and CDR2 ANQGSEA. J gave up 0 bases and V 8 bases, and 6 bases lay outside the gene matches. The CDR3 is 16 amino acids. As DNA, the CDR3 is TGCAGCTCGCGGACTAGCGGGAGGAGCTCCTACAATGAGCAGTTCTTC. It yields the protein CSSRTSGRSSYNEQFF.

The rearrangement joins TRBV19 to TRBJ2-3, with D possibly being TRBD1 or TRBD2 (5 bases each). CDR3 length equals 13 residues. Looked up from germline, CDR1 is LNHDA and CDR2 is SQIVND (reference sequence). Trimming stripped 7 bases from V and 5 bases from J, with 13 bases between. CDR3 DNA: TGTGCCAGTACATGGGGGAGAGAAGATACGCAGTATTTT. It encodes CASTWGREDTQYF.

This clone was counted once. The chain couples TRBV6-1 to TRBJ1-6; D might be TRBD1 (6 bases). Trimming removed 3 bases at V and 6 bases at J, with 9 bases between. The CDR3 spans 14 residues. Germline values: CDR1 MNHNS, CDR2 SASEGT. CDR3 loop: CASSDRGGNSPLHF. Here the CDR3 DNA reads TGTGCCAGCAGTGACAGGGGCGGTAATTCACCCCTCCACTTT.

This chain joins TRBV27 and TRBJ2-4; a weak D match, TRBD2 (5 bases). There are 15 residues in the CDR3. The V gene's germline CDR1 is MNHEY and CDR2 SMNVEV (reference sequence). Trimming removed 10 bases at V and 2 bases at J, with 18 bases between. CDR3 nucleotides: TGTGCCACTAGCAGAGGGTTAGAGTCCAAAAACATTCAGTACTTC. It translates to CATSRGLESKNIQYF.

The chain recombines TRBV5-1 with TRBJ2-6; TRBD2 is a possible D gene (5 bases). The CDR3 covers 16 residues. V lost 1 base to trimming and J lost 5 bases, with 13 bases between them. CDR1 and CDR2 (germline): SGHRS, YFSETQ. CDR3 in DNA: TGCGCCAGCAGCTTGACGTCTGGGAGTAGGGCCAACGTCCTGACTTTC. Translated, it gives CASSLTSGSRANVLTF.

This clone appeared a single time. The rearrangement joins TRBV28 to TRBJ2-7, with 8 bases aligning to TRBD2. The germline CDR1 and CDR2 sequences are MDHEN and SYDVKM. The V segment lost 4 bases and the J segment 0 bases; nucleotides outside the gene matches: 8. This CDR3 region has 16 residues. The CDR3 DNA reads TGTGCCAGCAGTTCTGCCGGGAGGGAGGGCTCCTACGAGCAGTACTTC. Encoded protein: CASSSAGREGSYEQYF.

The chain employs TRBV6-5 and TRBJ2-3; possible D gene TRBD1, 6 bases. Germline CDR1 reads MNHEY; CDR2 reads SVGAGI. V lost 4 bases, J lost 1 base, and 12 bases lay in between. CDR3 length equals 15 residues. CDR3 sequence reads: CASSFPGQGTDTQYF. In nucleotides, the CDR3 is TGTGCCAGCAGTTTCCCGGGACAAGGCACAGATACGCAGTATTTT.

CDR3 region: CASSQYDQETQYF. CDR3 DNA sequence: TGTGCCAGCAGCCAGTACGACCAAGAGACCCAGTACTTC. The chain couples TRBV9 to TRBJ2-5; D remains ambiguous. The CDR3 runs 13 residues. Germline values: CDR1 SGDLS, CDR2 YYNGEE. V was cut by 4 bases and J by 0 bases, with 7 bases left in between. The variable domain in full, with the rest retrieved from reference TRBV9 and TRBJ2-5, is DSGVTQTPKHLITATGQRVTLRCSPRSGDLSVYWYQQSLDQGLQFLIQYYNGEERAKGNILERFSAQQFPDLHSELNLSSLELGDSALYFCASSQYDQETQYFGPGTRLLVL.

This chain joins TRBV4-1 and TRBJ2-7, with 9 nucleotides matching TRBD2. Germline V gene sequence: CDR1 MGHRA, CDR2 YSYEKL. The CDR3 consists of 18 residues. V gave up 0 bases and J gave up 2 bases; unmatched junction bases: 11. CDR3 nucleotide sequence: TGCGCCAGCAGCCAAGACTTCGGGGTAGCGGGAGTCCCCTACGAGCAGTACTTC. Its translation is CASSQDFGVAGVPYEQYF.

The CDR3 loop reads CASSIPGHHRYEQYF. The CDR3 DNA reads TGTGCCAGCAGCATACCGGGACACCACCGATACGAGCAGTACTTC. V usage is TRBV21-1 and J usage is TRBJ2-7; whether TRBD1, the table's D call, matches the DNA was not checked. TRBV21-1 is deemed a pseudogene. The CDR3 contains 15 residues.

This clone was picked up a small number of times. The V gene is TRBV5-1, the J gene TRBJ2-3; 7 bases agree with TRBD2. The germline V gene encodes CDR1 SGHRS and CDR2 YFSETQ. The CDR3 runs 16 residues. Losses at the gene ends were 3 bases for V and 4 bases for J; bases not matched to a gene: 11. The CDR3 protein is CASSSGRRSLPDTQYF. The CDR3 DNA reads as TGCGCCAGCAGCTCCGGGAGGAGGTCCCTCCCAGATACGCAGTATTTT.

The chain has TRBV7-9 and TRBJ2-5; D gene uncertain. Gene TRBJ2-7 matches the end of the DNA better, so the J call may be wrong. The CDR3 sequence is 15 residues long. Germline-derived CDR1 and CDR2 are SEHNR and FQNEAQ (reference sequence). In DNA form, the CDR3 reads TGTGCCAGCAGCCTCAGTGGGCTAAACCACTACGAGCAGTACTTC. Protein: CASSLSGLNHYEQYF.

The DNA of the CDR3 is TGCGCCAGCGGCTATCTCGCGTCGAGCTCCTACAATGAGCAGTTCTTC. Its protein is CASGYLASSSYNEQFF. The chain employs TRBV10-2 and TRBJ2-1, with no clear D. Trimming removed 8 bases at V and 0 bases at J, with 17 bases between. This CDR3 region has 16 residues. The germline gives CDR1 WSHSY, CDR2 SAAADI.

A single count supports this clone. The V and J genes are TRBV28 and TRBJ2-7; D not resolved. The V gene lost 2 bases and the J gene lost 2 bases, with 4 bases spanning the gap. CDR1 and CDR2 from the germline V gene are MDHEN and SYDVKM. The CDR3 extends over 12 amino acids. DNA for the CDR3: TGTGCCAGCAGTTTAGGAACCTACGAGCAGTACTTC. It yields the protein CASSLGTYEQYF.

The rearrangement links TRBV28 to TRBJ2-7; 9 positions match TRBD1. V lost 2 bases, J lost 3 bases, and 5 bases stayed unmatched. The CDR3 sequence is 15 residues long. The germline V gene encodes CDR1 MDHEN and CDR2 SYDVKM. The chain's CDR3 is CASSLRGTGSYEQYF. CDR3 in DNA: TGTGCCAGCAGTTTAAGGGGGACAGGGAGCTACGAGCAGTACTTC.

The V call is TRBV4-1, the J call TRBJ2-7; 13 bases are a match to TRBD2. The V gene end was trimmed by 4 bases and the J gene end by 0 bases; junction bases not matched to a gene: 3. In germline, CDR1 is MGHRA, CDR2 YSYEKL. The CDR3 contains 16 residues. The CDR3 DNA reads as TGCGCCAGCAGCCCCGGGACTAGCGGGACCTCCTACGAGCAGTACTTC. Translated, it gives CASSPGTSGTSYEQYF.

V and J are TRBV5-1 and TRBJ2-1; D perhaps matches TRBD2 (5 bases). Germline V gene data show CDR1 as SGHRS and CDR2 as YFSETQ. V lost 4 bases and J lost 9, with 11 bases in between. This CDR3 has 12 amino acids. The CDR3 DNA reads as TGCGCCAGCAGCCCAACTAGGGTTGAGCAGTTCTTC. It specifies CASSPTRVEQFF.

DNA of the CDR3: TGTGCCAGCAGCCAGGGCTGGCGGGCTGATGCCGAGCAGTACTTC. This translates into CASSQGWRADAEQYF. The genes are TRBV14 and TRBJ2-7; possibly TRBD2 for D (5 bases). Germline assignment: CDR1 SGHDN and CDR2 FVKESK. V lost 3 bases, J lost 6 bases, and 18 bases lay in between. The CDR3 sequence is 15 residues long.

The chain links TRBV6-1 to TRBJ2-6; D uncertain. This CDR3 spans 15 amino acids. Germline V gene data show CDR1 as MNHNS and CDR2 as SASEGT. Trimming left V 7 bases short and J 0 bases short, with 10 bases between. The CDR3: CASTQVLSGANVLTF. The CDR3 region has the DNA TGTGCCAGCACCCAGGTGCTCTCTGGGGCCAACGTCCTGACTTTC.

V is TRBV4-1 and J is TRBJ2-1, with D perhaps TRBD2 (6 bases). This CDR3 comprises 15 residues. With 5 bases removed from V and 0 bases from J, the gap between germline ends came to 11 bases. The germline V gene has CDR1 MGHRA and CDR2 YSYEKL. For the CDR3, the DNA is TGCGCCAGCAGCATGGGGGACTCCTCCTACAATGAGCAGTTCTTC. Amino acids: CASSMGDSSYNEQFF.

The V and J genes are TRBV25-1 and TRBJ1-2, with no clear D. Trimming cost V 1 base and J 3 bases, with 12 bases left between them. The V gene's germline CDR1 is MGHDK and CDR2 SYGVNS. CDR3 length: 15 amino acids. The CDR3 spells CASSEFDRSDYGYTF. In DNA form, the CDR3 reads TGTGCCAGCAGTGAATTCGATAGGTCAGACTATGGCTACACCTTC.

This sequence joins TRBV5-1 and TRBJ2-1; D gene ambiguous. This CDR3 has 15 amino acids. Looked up from germline, CDR1 is SGHRS and CDR2 is YFSETQ. Trimming removed 2 bases at V and 5 bases at J, with 14 bases between. The CDR3 DNA sequence: TGCGCCAGCAGCTTCGGTGATAGCCCTAACAATGAGCAGTTCTTC. This encodes CASSFGDSPNNEQFF.

The chain links TRBV27 to TRBJ2-7; the match to TRBD2 covers 8 bases. The CDR3 loop spans 12 amino acids. Germline CDR1 MNHEY, CDR2 SMNVEV (reference sequence). The V gene end was trimmed by 5 bases and the J gene end by 6 bases; junction bases not matched to a gene: 3. CDR3 in DNA: TGTGCCAGCAGTCCTCGGGGGGGCGAGCAGTACTTC. It yields the protein CASSPRGGEQYF.

V and J are TRBV19 and TRBJ1-3; D ambiguous. Germline assignment: CDR1 LNHDA and CDR2 SQIVND (reference sequence). The length of the CDR3 is 12 residues. V was clipped by 5 bases and J by 4 bases, with 6 bases between them. Written as DNA, the CDR3 is TGTGCCAGTAGTCTCGAGGGAAACACCATATATTTT. It yields the protein CASSLEGNTIYF.

This chain joins TRBV9 and TRBJ1-3; no definite D call. Between the trimmed V and J ends, which lost 4 bases and 0 bases, there was a span of 8 bases. Per germline, CDR1 SGDLS and CDR2 YYNGEE. The CDR3 contains 14 residues. The CDR3 loop reads CASSPLDSGNTIYF. In nucleotides, the CDR3 is TGTGCCAGCAGCCCCCTCGACTCTGGAAACACCATATATTTT.

This clone was seen a handful of times. The gene calls are TRBV10-3 and TRBJ1-2; TRBD1 matches 7 bases. The CDR3 length is 14 residues. V was pared by 9 bases and J by 5 bases, with 12 bases of the junction left unmatched. Germline V CDR1 and CDR2: ENHRY, SYGVKD. DNA of the CDR3: TGTGCCATAGGGGGCCCCGGGGCTCCGTATGGCTACACCTTC. This gives the protein CAIGGPGAPYGYTF.

This clone occurred once. The V gene is TRBV4-1, the J gene TRBJ2-7, with 14 positions matching TRBD2. The CDR3 sequence is 16 residues long. V shed 4 bases, J shed 5 bases, and the junction held 7 bases outside the gene matches. Per germline, CDR1 MGHRA and CDR2 YSYEKL. The CDR3 region is CASSPGRTSGRNEQYF. The CDR3 region has the DNA TGCGCCAGCAGCCCGGGGCGGACTAGCGGGAGGAACGAGCAGTACTTC.

The V gene is TRBV7-2, the J gene TRBJ1-5; D not certain. The length of the CDR3 is 12 residues. V was trimmed by 4 bases and J by 4 bases, leaving 5 bases between them. In germline, CDR1 is SGHTA, CDR2 FQGNSA. CDR3 in DNA: TGTGCCAGCAGCTCCAGGAATCAGCCCCAGCATTTT. Protein: CASSSRNQPQHF.

The chain uses TRBV28 and TRBJ2-7; no clear D gene. The length of the CDR3 is 12 residues. CDR1 and CDR2 (germline): MDHEN, SYDVKM. Trimming cost V 8 bases and J 4 bases, with 12 bases left between them. The CDR3 protein is CASAVRSYEQYF. The CDR3 DNA reads TGTGCCAGCGCGGTCCGGTCTTACGAGCAGTACTTC.

V gene TRBV27 combines with J gene TRBJ2-3; tentative D call: TRBD1 (5 bases). The germline gives CDR1 MNHEY, CDR2 SMNVEV (reference sequence). Trimming left V 10 bases short and J 2 bases short, with 28 bases between. The CDR3 contains 18 residues. CDR3 DNA sequence: TGTGCCAACATATTGCCCAGGGTCCTCAATATATTCACAGATACGCAGTATTTT. Translation: CANILPRVLNIFTDTQYF.